The source of this TCR beta chain is a study of memory CD4+ T cells and cytomegalovirus serostatus. CDR3 length: 13 residues. V was cut by 7 bases and J by 5 bases, with 14 bases left in between. Per germline, CDR1 SQVTM and CDR2 ANQGSEA. Regarding this clone: Its antigen is unknown.

The protocol was immunoSEQ multiplex PCR, while the TCRdb copy is restricted to in-frame clones and leaves out a portion. The sample contains 35,000 to 50,000 clones, 79% of which appear only once. Single viable CD3+CD4+CD8-CD45RO+ cells were sorted as the memory CD4+ T cells. Findings of the study overall: Each of 60 to 80 CMV-associated TCRbeta sequences occurred in one to five individuals.

Specimen: memory CD4+ T cells from blood. This TCR was recovered from an adult in good health and CMV-seronegative. V is TRBV29-1 and J is TRBJ2-2, with no clear D. The CDR3 region is CSGEGLGTGELFF. The CDR3 DNA reads as TGCAGCGGGGAAGGGCTGGGGACCGGGGAGCTGTTTTTT.